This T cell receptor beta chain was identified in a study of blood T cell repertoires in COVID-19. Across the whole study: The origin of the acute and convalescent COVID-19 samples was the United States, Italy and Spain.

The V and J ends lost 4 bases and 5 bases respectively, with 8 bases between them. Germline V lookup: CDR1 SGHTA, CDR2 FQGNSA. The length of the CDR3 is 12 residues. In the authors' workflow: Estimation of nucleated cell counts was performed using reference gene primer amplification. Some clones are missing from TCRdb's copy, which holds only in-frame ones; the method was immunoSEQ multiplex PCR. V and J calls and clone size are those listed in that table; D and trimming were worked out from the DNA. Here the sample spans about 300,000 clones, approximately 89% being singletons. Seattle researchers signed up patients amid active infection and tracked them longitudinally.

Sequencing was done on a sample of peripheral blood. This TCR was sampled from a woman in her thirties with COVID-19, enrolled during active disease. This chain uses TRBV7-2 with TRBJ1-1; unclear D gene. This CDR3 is CASSSQWTEAFF. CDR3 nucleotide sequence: TGTGCCAGCAGCTCCCAGTGGACTGAAGCTTTCTTT. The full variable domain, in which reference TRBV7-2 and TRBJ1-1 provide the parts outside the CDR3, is GAGVSQSPSNKVTEKGKDVELRCDPISGHTALYWYRQSLGQGLEFLIYFQGNSAPDKSGLPSDRFSAERTGGSVSTLTIQRTQQEDSAVYLCASSSQWTEAFFGQGTRLTVV.